This T cell receptor (beta chain) emerged from a study of cytomegalovirus exposure and HLA in healthy donors (dated by TCRdb to about 2017). Regarding the research as a whole: In an earlier analysis of some 610 of the donors, around 300 Gb of sequence data and just under 120 million unique TCR beta sequences from about 190 million T cells were reported. The study used immunosequencing to profile the T cell repertoires of 666 subjects and linked those repertoires to cytomegalovirus serostatus. Typing coverage differed by locus: A, B, C, DRB1 and DQB1 were typed in about 629-630 donors, DQA1 in roughly 500, DPA1 in nearly 610, and DPB1 in just under 490. HLA typing covered class I and class II loci at four-digit resolution. All discovery cohort repertoires had been generated on a single sequencing platform. The study aimed to test whether cataloging public T cell receptors could reveal signatures of past pathogen exposure. An early release that covered 500 to 800 HLA-typed donors contained about 300 gigabases of sequencing data and tens of millions of unique TCR sequences. To decide whether each TCR beta V gene segment behaved as functional or pseudogenic, an earlier analysis of some 580 of the donors relied on high-throughput TCR beta sequencing. To study patterns of TCR occurrence, a later analysis re-analyzed previously published TCR beta repertoires from under 750 donors and added high-resolution HLA genotyping. In the later analysis, no new phenotypic data were used to find candidate immune exposures; instead, reliance was placed on TCR beta sequences and their occurrence across donors. To predict cytomegalovirus infection status, the study brought together high-throughput TCR immunosequencing, statistical association of individual TCRs with disease status, and machine learning. A separate validation cohort of over 95 different subjects was used in addition to the approximately 640-subject first cohort. Several DR-DQ haplotypes were handled as single units for association and clustering, since linkage in the cohort was strong. Across around 400 genotyped donors of the cohort, an average of about 220,000 unique TCR beta nucleotide sequences per donor were sequenced, and around 19% of those sequences were non-productive. A later genetic analysis took genome-wide SNP genotypes for about 55% of the 666 donors and used that subset as a discovery cohort. Among the approximately 400 genotyped donors, 81% belonged to the genetic ancestry cluster associated with self-reported Caucasian donors. Donor age, sex, ethnicity and CMV serostatus were compiled together with the repertoire data. General conclusions and limits of the study: A later analysis found that TCR association rates varied across HLA loci, with DRB1 alleles showing the most associated TCRs and HLA-C alleles the fewest. In a later analysis, HLA-associated TCR beta chains were found to be more clonally expanded and to have lower generation probabilities than equally common non-associated chains. Roughly uniform sequencing depth across donors was assumed in presence/absence analyses, although this assumption may not hold. Most TCR sequences were observed very rarely across donors, whereas some public TCRs were present in many individuals. In vitro tests confirmed that a few of the cytomegalovirus-associated TCR beta chains recognize cytomegalovirus antigens. A later analysis associated about 18,000 TCR beta sequences with specific HLA alleles at a false discovery rate of 0.05. In a later genetic analysis, a missense DCLRE1C variant was associated with V-gene and J-gene trimming of TCR beta chains, and the association was replicated in an independent cohort. It was suggested by the authors that the approach could potentially be generalized to other disease states and immunological phenotypes. Over 15 rarely observed V segments, including chromosome 9 orphons, were excluded from the earlier analysis of approximately 600 of the donors because counts were too low. When HLA alleles, especially DR and DQ, strongly co-occurred, attributing TCR associations to individual alleles was difficult. In this cohort, only TCR beta chains were sequenced, and detectable features were limited by the absence of alpha or paired-chain data. A total of 150 or so TCR beta chains were listed by the study as associated with cytomegalovirus. In an earlier analysis of more than 500 of the donors, most TCR beta V segments appeared in productive rearrangements about 87% or about 30% of the time, broadly matching IMGT annotations. A cluster of highly shared sequence variants was judged likely to be a technical artifact of the sequencing pipeline. A later genetic analysis reported fewer N-insertions in productive TCRs among donors in an Asian-associated ancestry cluster than the roughly 720-donor mean. A further reported finding was that TCR beta sequences accurately predicted the HLA-A and HLA-B alleles for most subjects in the first cohort. Immune exposure information for the cohort was limited to CMV serostatus. The classifier was reported to diagnose cytomegalovirus status with high specificity and sensitivity in both the original cohort and the validation cohort. In a later analysis, most CMV-associated TCR beta chains were found to appear HLA-restricted, with HLA associations seemingly driven largely by CMV exposure. Correlated functional status among segregating V segments might be attributable to linkage disequilibrium, but an unknown experimental factor could not be ruled out. Some IMGT-functional V segments, including TRBV6-2 and TRBV6-3, could not be told apart with the 87-base-pair reads, so those segments were excluded. In a later analysis, several top co-occurrence clusters were reported to appear linked to parvovirus B19, influenza, CMV and Epstein-Barr virus. Because HLA typing was missing for some donors at each locus, association tests included only the typed subset.

The germline V gene (reference sequence) specifies MNHEY as CDR1 and SMNVEV as CDR2. The CDR3 contains 17 residues, cysteine and phenylalanine counted. Of the read, only the CDR3 DNA is kept; its 51 bases are in frame from base 1. The germline V and J ends show losses of 2 bases and 7 bases respectively, and no gene match explains 12 bases of the junction. This clone was detected once. No antigen is known for it. There are no base qualities to consult, and no much larger clone falls within one base. The cohort comprised around 690 healthy bone marrow donors. All cohort members were sampled while nominally healthy, although unrecorded immune exposures were likely present. The donor was CMV seronegative and was included in the group of about 400 seronegative cohort members. Each donor provided a peripheral blood sample, and peripheral blood mononuclear cells were used for TCR beta sequencing. Genomic DNA was extracted from the blood cell samples with the Qiagen DNeasy Blood Extraction Kit.

The method was the immunoSEQ multiplex PCR assay. A mixture of 60 forward primers for TCR Vbeta segments and 13 reverse primers for TCR Jbeta segments was used in the multiplex PCR. The CDR3 region of rearranged TCR beta genes was amplified from genomic DNA by a multiplex PCR assay. On the Illumina HiSeq System, the amplified TCR beta libraries were sequenced as 87-base-pair reads. The published analysis was carried out like this. A later analysis counted tens of millions of unique TCR beta chains across the 640 or so repertoires, and roughly 9.9 million of these chains were shared by at least two donors. Raw reads were error-corrected and collapsed into unique sequences with a nearest-neighbor algorithm that merged closely related sequences to remove PCR and sequencing errors. V, D and J gene segments were assigned by aligning CDR3 sequences to IMGT reference sequences. For a sequence to be retained, a match of at least six nucleotides to both a V gene segment and a J gene segment was required. Rearrangements were classified as productive when the CDR3 lacked stop codons and remained in frame with V and J, and all other rearrangements were classified as non-productive. Following IMGT convention, CDR3 was defined as the stretch from the second conserved V-encoded cysteine up to the conserved J-encoded phenylalanine. The earlier analysis of around 640 of the donors excluded sequences that lacked an unambiguous match to a single V gene segment. In an earlier analysis of approximately 500 of the donors, a V segment was called functional when productive rearrangements were above 56.7%, and segregating when the standard deviation between donors exceeded 5%. A statistical classification framework was built to diagnose cytomegalovirus status from the catalog of TCR beta chain sequences. In a later analysis, V and J genes were assigned by comparing TCR nucleotide sequences against IMGT/GENE-DB human TR gene sequences. A later analysis assigned CDR3 sequences and most-parsimonious VDJ recombination scenarios with the TCRdist pipeline. A later analysis defined each TCR beta chain by its CDR3 amino acid sequence plus V-gene family, and excluded reads lacking a unique V-gene family. As a way to deal with suspected cross-contamination and a sequencing artifact, a later analysis dropped 640 or so nucleotide sequences that were highly shared and had low generation probability. In a later analysis, a clonal expansion index for each public chain was calculated from normalized within-repertoire ranks of inferred template counts. In a later analysis, generation probabilities were computed with a VDJ recombination model fitted to out-of-frame rearrangements, and the resulting probabilities were checked against IGoR. In a later analysis, hypergeometric tests were used to score TCR-TCR, TCR-HLA and TCR-CMV co-occurrence, with a repertoire-size bias correction applied to TCR pairs. To estimate false discovery rates, a later analysis permuted the HLA or CMV assignments 20 times. In a later analysis, co-occurring TCRs were grouped using DBSCAN, with TCRdist sequence similarity added in when clustering inside HLA-allele-positive subsets. For co-occurrence clustering, repertoires with fewer than 30,000 or more than 120,000 public chains were excluded, along with five or six repertoires with anomalous nucleotide sharing. TCRdb stores this immuneACCESS table with in-frame sequences only. Part of the clones is absent; in the studies checked, under half of the shortfall reflects unresolved V genes, and no reason is known for the rest. V and J calls and clone size are those listed in that table; D and trimming were worked out from the DNA. This sample comprises around 220,000 clones, 83% of them detected only once. Roughly 1.3% of the sample is taken by the ten largest.

Material: PBMCs. This receptor was obtained from a girl aged 10-17 years in good health and CMV-seronegative. The receptor chain draws on TRBV27 and TRBJ2-1; 9 nucleotides in the junction match TRBD2. The DNA sequence reads TGTGCCAGCAGTTTAAGGCCTAGCGGGGCCGGGGGGAATGAGCAGTTCTTC. Its translation is CASSLRPSGAGGNEQFF.